The source of this T cell receptor beta chain is a study of blood T cell repertoires in COVID-19. Study overall: Samples of COVID-19 (acute and convalescent) were obtained from the United States, Italy and Spain. PBMCs, B-cell-depleted T cells, or T cells were the source of the cDNA or gDNA that made up the material.

Methods used by the authors: Estimation of nucleated cell counts relied on the amplification of reference gene primers. Data came from immunoSEQ multiplex PCR; TCRdb stores just in-frame clones and leaves some out. D and trimming were read from the DNA, whereas the V and J calls and clone size are those reported in that table. This table has about 140,000 clones, roughly 80% appearing once. The TCR was taken from a woman of 80 years or more in a cohort sampled during active or convalescent COVID-19. The sample consisted of peripheral blood.

CDR3 sequence reads: CASSLVIAGGPLAKNIQYF. The CDR3, as DNA: TGTGCCAGCAGCTTAGTCATAGCGGGGGGGCCATTGGCCAAAAACATTCAGTACTTC. This chain connects TRBV5-4 to TRBJ2-4, with 11 bases that match TRBD2. Germline values: CDR1 SGHNT, CDR2 YYREEE (reference sequence). CDR3 length: 19 residues. V trimming: 2 bases; J trimming: 1 base; junction bases outside the gene matches: 11.